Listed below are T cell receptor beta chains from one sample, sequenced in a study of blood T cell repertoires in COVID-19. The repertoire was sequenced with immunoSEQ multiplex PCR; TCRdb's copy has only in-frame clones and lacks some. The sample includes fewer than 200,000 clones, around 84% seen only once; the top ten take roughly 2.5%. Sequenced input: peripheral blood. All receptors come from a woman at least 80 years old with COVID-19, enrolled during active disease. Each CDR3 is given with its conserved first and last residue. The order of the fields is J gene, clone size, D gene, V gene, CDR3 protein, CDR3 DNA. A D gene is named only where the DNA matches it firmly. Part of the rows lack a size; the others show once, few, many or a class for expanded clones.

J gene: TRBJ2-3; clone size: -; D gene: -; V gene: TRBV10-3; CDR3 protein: CAISDGGVPPDTQYF; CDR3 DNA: TGTGCCATCAGTGATGGCGGGGTCCCTCCAGATACGCAGTATTTT
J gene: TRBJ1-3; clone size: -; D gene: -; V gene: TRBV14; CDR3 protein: CASSQSGNTIYF; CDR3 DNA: TGTGCCAGCAGCCAATCGGGAAACACCATATATTTT
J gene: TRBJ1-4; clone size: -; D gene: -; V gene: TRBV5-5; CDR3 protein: CASSLETGTNEKLFF; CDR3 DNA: TGTGCCAGCAGCTTGGAAACGGGAACTAATGAAAAACTGTTTTTT
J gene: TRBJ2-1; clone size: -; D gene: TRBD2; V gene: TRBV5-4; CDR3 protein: CASQGLAGAERLNEQFF; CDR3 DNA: TGTGCCAGCCAGGGACTAGCGGGAGCCGAAAGACTAAATGAGCAGTTCTTC
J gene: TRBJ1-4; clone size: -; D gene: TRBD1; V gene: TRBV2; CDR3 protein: CASSEQGGANEKLFF; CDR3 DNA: TGTGCCAGCAGTGAACAGGGGGGCGCTAATGAAAAACTGTTTTTT
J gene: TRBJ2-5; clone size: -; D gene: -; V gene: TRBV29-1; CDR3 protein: CSVDRGLETQYF; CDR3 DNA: TGCAGCGTTGACCGGGGGTTGGAGACCCAGTACTTC
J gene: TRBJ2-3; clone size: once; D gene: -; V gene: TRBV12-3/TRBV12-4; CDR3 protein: CASSRGFTDTQYF; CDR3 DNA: TGTGCCAGCAGTAGGGGGTTCACAGATACGCAGTATTTT
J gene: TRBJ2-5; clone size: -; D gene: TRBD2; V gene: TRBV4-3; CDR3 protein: CASSQVFGRGETQYF; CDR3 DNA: TGCGCCAGCAGCCAAGTTTTCGGGAGGGGAGAGACCCAGTACTTC
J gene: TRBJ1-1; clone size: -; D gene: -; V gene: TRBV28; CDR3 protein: CASSPLSARGEAFF; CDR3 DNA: TGTGCCAGCAGCCCTCTTTCCGCCCGGGGAGAAGCTTTCTTT
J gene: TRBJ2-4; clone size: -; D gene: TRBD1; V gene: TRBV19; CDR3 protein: CASSQGAGKNIQYF; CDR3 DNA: TGTGCCAGCTCACAGGGGGCGGGCAAAAACATTCAGTACTTC
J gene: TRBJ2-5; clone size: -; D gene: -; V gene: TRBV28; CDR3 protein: CASSFSSETQYF; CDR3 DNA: TGTGCCAGCAGTTTTTCTAGCGAGACCCAGTACTTC
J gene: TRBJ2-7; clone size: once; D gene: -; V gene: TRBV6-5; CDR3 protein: CASNLQTSYEQYF; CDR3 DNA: TGTGCCAGCAATCTTCAGACATCCTACGAGCAGTACTTC
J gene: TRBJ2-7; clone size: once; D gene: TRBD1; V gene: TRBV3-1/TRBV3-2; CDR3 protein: CASSQVGQGFSGLDEQYF; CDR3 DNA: TGTGCCAGCAGCCAAGTGGGACAGGGTTTTTCTGGACTGGACGAGCAGTACTTC
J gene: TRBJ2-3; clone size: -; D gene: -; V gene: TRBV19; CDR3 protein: CAKSTPSTDTQYF; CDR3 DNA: TGTGCTAAGTCCACTCCCAGCACAGATACGCAGTATTTT
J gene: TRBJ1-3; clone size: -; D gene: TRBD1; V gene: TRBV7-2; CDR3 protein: CASSEMTGVGNTIYF; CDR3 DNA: TGTGCCAGCAGCGAGATGACAGGGGTCGGAAACACCATATATTTT
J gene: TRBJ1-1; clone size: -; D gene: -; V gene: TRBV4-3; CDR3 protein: CASSQAPGHRNSEAFF; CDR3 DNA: TGCGCCAGCAGCCAAGCCCCGGGACATAGGAACTCTGAAGCTTTCTTT
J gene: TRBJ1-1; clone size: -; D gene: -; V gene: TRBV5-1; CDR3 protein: CASRKLDRLNTEAFF; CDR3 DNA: TGCGCCAGCAGGAAACTTGACAGGTTGAACACTGAAGCTTTCTTT
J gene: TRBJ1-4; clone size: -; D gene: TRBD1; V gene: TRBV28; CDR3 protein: CASSSPTGGNEKLFF; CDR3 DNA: TGTGCCAGCAGTTCCCCGACAGGGGGGAATGAAAAACTGTTTTTT
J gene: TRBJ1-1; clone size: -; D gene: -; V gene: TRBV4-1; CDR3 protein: CASSRLPGSEAGRNTEAFF; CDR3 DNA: TGCGCCAGCAGCCGCCTCCCAGGTTCCGAGGCGGGTCGAAACACTGAAGCTTTCTTT
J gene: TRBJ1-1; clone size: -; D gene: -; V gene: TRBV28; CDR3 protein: CAGRSSGPNTEAFF; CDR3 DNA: TGTGCCGGGAGATCATCCGGTCCGAACACTGAAGCTTTCTTT
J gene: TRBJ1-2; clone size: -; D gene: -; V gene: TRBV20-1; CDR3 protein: CSASLRDNSGYTF; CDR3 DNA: TGCAGTGCTAGTCTACGGGACAATTCTGGCTACACCTTC
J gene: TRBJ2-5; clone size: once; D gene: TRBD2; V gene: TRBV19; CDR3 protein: CASSNEREGETQYF; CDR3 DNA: TGTGCCAGTAGTAATGAGCGGGAAGGGGAGACCCAGTACTTC
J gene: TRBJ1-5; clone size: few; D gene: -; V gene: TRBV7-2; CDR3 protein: CASSLDPGGNQPQHF; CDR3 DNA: TGTGCCAGCAGCTTAGACCCAGGGGGCAATCAGCCCCAGCATTTT
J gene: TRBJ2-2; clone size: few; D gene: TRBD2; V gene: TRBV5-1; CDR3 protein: CASSLTSGMGSGELFF; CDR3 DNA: TGCGCCAGCAGCTTAACTAGCGGGATGGGGTCGGGGGAGCTGTTTTTT
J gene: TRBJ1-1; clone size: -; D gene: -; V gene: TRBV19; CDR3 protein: CASSIGGQDRAFF; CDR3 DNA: TGTGCCAGTAGTATAGGAGGGCAGGATCGTGCTTTCTTT
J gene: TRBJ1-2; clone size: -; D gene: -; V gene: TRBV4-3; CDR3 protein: CASSQDFRGANGYTF; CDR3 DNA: TGCGCCAGCAGCCAAGATTTCCGGGGGGCCAATGGCTACACCTTC
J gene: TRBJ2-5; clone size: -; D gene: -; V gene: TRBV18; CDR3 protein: CASQGAVQETQYF; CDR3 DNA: TGTGCCAGCCAAGGAGCGGTCCAAGAGACCCAGTACTTC
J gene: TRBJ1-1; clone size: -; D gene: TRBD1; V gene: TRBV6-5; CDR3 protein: CASSYQGGTEAFF; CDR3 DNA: TGTGCCAGCAGTTATCAGGGGGGCACTGAAGCTTTCTTT
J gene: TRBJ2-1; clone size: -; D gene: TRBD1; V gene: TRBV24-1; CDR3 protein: CATSDTRQGGDEQFF; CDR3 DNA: TGTGCCACCAGTGATACCCGACAGGGTGGAGATGAGCAGTTCTTC
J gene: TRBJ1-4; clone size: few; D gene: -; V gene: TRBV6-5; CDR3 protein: CASSRAGEKLFF; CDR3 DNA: TGTGCCAGCAGTCGAGCGGGAGAAAAACTGTTTTTT
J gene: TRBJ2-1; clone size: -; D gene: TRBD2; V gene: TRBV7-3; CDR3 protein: CASSPGTSAYNEQFF; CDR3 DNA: TGTGCCAGCAGCCCAGGGACTAGTGCCTACAATGAGCAGTTCTTC
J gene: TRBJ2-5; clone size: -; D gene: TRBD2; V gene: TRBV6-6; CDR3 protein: CASRLAGDQETQYF; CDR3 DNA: TGTGCCAGCAGACTAGCGGGGGATCAAGAGACCCAGTACTTC
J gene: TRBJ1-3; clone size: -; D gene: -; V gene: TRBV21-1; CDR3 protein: CASSKEAGTCSGNTIYF; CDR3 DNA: TGTGCCAGCAGCAAAGAAGCGGGCACATGCTCTGGAAACACCATATATTTT
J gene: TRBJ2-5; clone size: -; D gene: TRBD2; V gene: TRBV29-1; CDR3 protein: CSVVRLAQETQYF; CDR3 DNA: TGCAGCGTTGTCCGACTAGCCCAAGAGACCCAGTACTTC
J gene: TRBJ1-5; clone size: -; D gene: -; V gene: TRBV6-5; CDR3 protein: CASGTLYQPQHF; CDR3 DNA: TGTGCCAGCGGGACTTTGTATCAGCCCCAGCATTTT
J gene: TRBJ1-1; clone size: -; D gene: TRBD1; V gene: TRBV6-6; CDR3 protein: CASRMDRENTEAFF; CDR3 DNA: TGTGCCAGCAGAATGGACAGGGAGAACACTGAAGCTTTCTTT
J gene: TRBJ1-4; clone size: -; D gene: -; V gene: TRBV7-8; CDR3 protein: CATTWGLGNEKLFF; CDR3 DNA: TGTGCCACCACCTGGGGACTGGGTAATGAAAAACTGTTTTTT
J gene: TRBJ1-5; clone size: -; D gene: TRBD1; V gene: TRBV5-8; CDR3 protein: CASSIGTGGNQPQHF; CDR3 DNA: TGTGCCAGCAGTATTGGGACAGGGGGCAATCAGCCCCAGCATTTT
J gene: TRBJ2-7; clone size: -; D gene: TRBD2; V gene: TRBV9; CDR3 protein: CASSVAPGGTHEQYF; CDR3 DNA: TGTGCCAGCAGCGTAGCCCCCGGGGGGACCCACGAGCAGTACTTC
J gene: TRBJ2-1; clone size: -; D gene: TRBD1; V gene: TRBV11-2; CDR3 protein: CASNGQGSHNEQFF; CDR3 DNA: TGTGCCAGCAACGGACAGGGGTCCCACAATGAGCAGTTCTTC
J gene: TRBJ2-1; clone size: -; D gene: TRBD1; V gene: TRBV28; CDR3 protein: CASSSPGTGNEQFF; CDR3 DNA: TGTGCCAGCAGCAGTCCCGGGACAGGGAATGAGCAGTTCTTC
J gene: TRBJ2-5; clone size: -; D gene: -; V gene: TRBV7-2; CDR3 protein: CASSQGQKETQYF; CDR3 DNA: TGTGCCAGCAGCCAAGGACAGAAAGAGACCCAGTACTTC
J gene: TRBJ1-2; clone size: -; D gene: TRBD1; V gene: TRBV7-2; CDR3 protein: CASTLDRVGGYTF; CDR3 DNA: TGTGCCAGCACCCTGGACAGGGTAGGTGGCTACACCTTC
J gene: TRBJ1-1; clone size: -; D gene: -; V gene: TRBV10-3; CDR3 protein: CAINSRGGRDTEAFF; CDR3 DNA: TGTGCCATCAACTCCCGGGGGGGACGGGACACTGAAGCTTTCTTT
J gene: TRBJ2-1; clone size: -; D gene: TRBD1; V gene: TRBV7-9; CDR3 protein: CASSWDRAYNEQFF; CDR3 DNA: TGTGCCAGCAGCTGGGACAGGGCCTACAATGAGCAGTTCTTC
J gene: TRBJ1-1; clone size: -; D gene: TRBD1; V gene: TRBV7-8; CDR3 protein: CASSKPGQGLPEAFF; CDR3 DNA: TGTGCCAGCAGCAAGCCGGGACAGGGTTTACCTGAAGCTTTCTTT
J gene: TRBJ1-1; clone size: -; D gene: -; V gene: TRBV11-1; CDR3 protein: CASSLVAGWNTEAFF; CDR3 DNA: TGTGCCAGCAGCTTAGTCGCAGGGTGGAACACTGAAGCTTTCTTT
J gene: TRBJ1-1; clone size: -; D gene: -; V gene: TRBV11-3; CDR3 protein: CASSLVLNTEAFF; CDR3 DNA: TGTGCCAGCAGCTTAGTCTTGAACACTGAAGCTTTCTTT
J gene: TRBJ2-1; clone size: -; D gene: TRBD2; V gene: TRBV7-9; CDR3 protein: CASSLPNFEGGPIYEQFF; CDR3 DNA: TGTGCCAGCAGCTTACCCAACTTCGAGGGAGGGCCTATCTATGAGCAGTTCTTC
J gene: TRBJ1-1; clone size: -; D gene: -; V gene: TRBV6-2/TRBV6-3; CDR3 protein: CASSYSTGNTEAFF; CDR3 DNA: TGTGCCAGCAGTTACTCCACGGGGAACACTGAAGCTTTCTTT
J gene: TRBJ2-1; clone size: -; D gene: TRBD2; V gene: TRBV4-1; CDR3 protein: CASSQDRVAGGGWVNEQFF; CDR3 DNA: TGCGCCAGCAGCCAAGATCGGGTAGCGGGAGGTGGTTGGGTCAATGAGCAGTTCTTC
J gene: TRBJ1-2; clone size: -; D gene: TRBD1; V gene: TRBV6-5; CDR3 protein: CASRDWDRGKGYTF; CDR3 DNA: TGTGCCAGCAGGGACTGGGACAGGGGAAAGGGCTACACCTTC
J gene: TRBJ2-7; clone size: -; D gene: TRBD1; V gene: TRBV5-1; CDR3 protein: CASSFGTGFYEQYF; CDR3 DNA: TGCGCCAGCAGCTTCGGGACAGGGTTCTACGAGCAGTACTTC
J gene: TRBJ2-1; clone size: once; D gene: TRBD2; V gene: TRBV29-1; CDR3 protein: CSVGLAGGWDEQFF; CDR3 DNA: TGCAGCGTTGGTCTAGCGGGAGGGTGGGATGAGCAGTTCTTC
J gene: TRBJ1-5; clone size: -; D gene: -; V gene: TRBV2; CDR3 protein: CASSEGLGSHNQPQHF; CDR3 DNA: TGTGCCAGCAGTGAAGGTTTGGGCAGCCACAATCAGCCCCAGCATTTT
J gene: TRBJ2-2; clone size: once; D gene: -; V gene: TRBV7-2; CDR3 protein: CASSLLPGGTGELFF; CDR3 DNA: TGTGCCAGCAGCTTACTACCGGGTGGGACCGGGGAGCTGTTTTTT